The 3 T cell receptor beta chains reported below all come from one sample, sequenced in a study of OX40 agonist ivuxolimab in advanced cancers. Profiling relied on immunoSEQ multiplex PCR, and the TCRdb table lists in-frame clones only, not all of them. The sample has just under 85,000 clones, around 85% seen once. The input for sequencing was CD4+ or CD8+ T cells sorted from blood, taken in a trial of the OX40 agonist ivuxolimab. The receptor set was obtained from an adult with an advanced solid tumor such as melanoma, head and neck, liver or kidney cancer.

The genes are TRBV18 and TRBJ2-1; D possibly corresponds to TRBD1 (6 bases). The germline gives CDR1 KGHSH, CDR2 LQKENI. Trimming stripped 4 bases from V and 5 bases from J, with 21 bases between. CDR3 length equals 17 residues. The CDR3 DNA sequence: TGTGCCAGCTCACTGACTCAGGGGATCTCGTGGAACAATGAGCAGTTCTTC. Its protein product is CASSLTQGISWNNEQFF. The complete variable domain, with remaining parts taken from reference TRBV18 and TRBJ2-1, reads NAGVMQNPRHLVRRRGQEARLRCSPMKGHSHVYWYRQLPEEGLKFMVYLQKENIIDESGMPKERFSAEFPKEGPSILRIQQVVRGDSAAYFCASSLTQGISWNNEQFFGPGTRLTVL.

Points on this clone: A read error is possible here, since a much larger clone lies one base away. This sample also contains other DNA sequences that code for the same CDR3. This chain links TRBV10-1 with TRBJ1-6; tentative D call: TRBD1 (5 bases). This CDR3 is built from 13 residues. Per the germline V gene, CDR1 is WNHNN and CDR2 is SYGVQD (reference sequence). V was pared by 3 bases and J by 8 bases, with 8 bases between. The CDR3 region has the DNA TGCGCCAGCAGTGACAGAGGGGATTCACCCCTCCACTTT. It specifies CASSDRGDSPLHF.

V gene TRBV7-9 combines with J gene TRBJ1-3, with a possible D match to TRBD1 (5 bases). CDR1 is SEHNR, CDR2 FQNEAQ, per germline (reference sequence). Deletions cut 2 bases from V and 7 bases from J, with 12 bases between. The CDR3 is made up of 14 amino acids. The CDR3 spells CASSLQGGRNTIYF. The DNA of the CDR3 is TGTGCCAGCAGCTTACAGGGAGGTCGGAACACCATATATTTT.